The source of this T cell receptor beta chain is a study of blood T cell repertoires in COVID-19. Whole-study context: Acute-phase and convalescent COVID-19 samples originated in the United States, Italy and Spain. From T cells, B-cell-depleted T cells, or PBMCs came the material, which was cDNA or gDNA.

The sample holds one count of this clone. In the original processing: Scientists estimated how many nucleated cells there were by amplifying reference gene primers. Measured with immunoSEQ multiplex PCR; TCRdb has only the in-frame clones, and not every one. D and trimming were read from the DNA, whereas the V and J calls and clone size are those reported in that table. The table includes about 410,000 clones, around 89% detected once. Trimming removed 6 bases from V and 4 bases from J, with 19 bases in between. CDR3 length: 16 residues. Germline-derived CDR1 and CDR2 are MNHEY and SMNVEV (reference sequence).

This sequence joins TRBV27 and TRBJ1-5; D is unresolved. Sample: peripheral blood. This clonotype was sampled from a woman aged 40 to 55 with COVID-19, enrolled during active disease. The CDR3 DNA reads TGTGCCAGCAGCTCCCTAGTAAAAGGTGGGAATCAGCCCCAGCATTTT. Amino acids: CASSSLVKGGNQPQHF.